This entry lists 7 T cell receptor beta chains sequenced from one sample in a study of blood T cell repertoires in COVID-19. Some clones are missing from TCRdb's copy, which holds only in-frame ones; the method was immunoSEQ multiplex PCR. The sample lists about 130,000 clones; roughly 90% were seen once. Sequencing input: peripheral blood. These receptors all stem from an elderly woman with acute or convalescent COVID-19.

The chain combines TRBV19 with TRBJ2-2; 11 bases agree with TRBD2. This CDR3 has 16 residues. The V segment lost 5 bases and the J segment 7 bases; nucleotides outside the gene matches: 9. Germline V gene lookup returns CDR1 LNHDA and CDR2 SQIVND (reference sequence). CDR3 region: CASSPTSGSEVGELFF. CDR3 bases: TGTGCCAGTAGTCCTACTAGCGGGAGTGAAGTCGGGGAGCTGTTTTTT.

In nucleotides, the CDR3 is TGTGCCACTTCTACGGACAGGCCCTCTGGAAACACCATATATTTT. It specifies CATSTDRPSGNTIYF. The rearrangement links TRBV2 to TRBJ1-3; 7 bases are shared with TRBD1. This CDR3 is built from 15 residues. CDR1 SNHLY and CDR2 FYNNEI come from the germline V gene. With 10 bases clipped from V and 0 bases from J, the junction kept 9 bases outside the gene matches.

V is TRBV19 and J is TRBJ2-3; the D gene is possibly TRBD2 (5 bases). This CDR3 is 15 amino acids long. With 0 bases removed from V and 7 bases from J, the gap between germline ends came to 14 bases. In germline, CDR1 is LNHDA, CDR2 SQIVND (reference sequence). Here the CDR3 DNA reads TGTGCCAGTAGTATAGATACAAGACGGACTTATACGCAGTATTTT. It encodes CASSIDTRRTYTQYF. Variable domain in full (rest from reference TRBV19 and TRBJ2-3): DGGITQSPKYLFRKEGQNVTLSCEQNLNHDAMYWYRQDPGQGLRLIYYSQIVNDFQKGDIAEGYSVSREKKESFPLTVTSAQKNPTAFYLCASSIDTRRTYTQYFGPGTRLTVL.

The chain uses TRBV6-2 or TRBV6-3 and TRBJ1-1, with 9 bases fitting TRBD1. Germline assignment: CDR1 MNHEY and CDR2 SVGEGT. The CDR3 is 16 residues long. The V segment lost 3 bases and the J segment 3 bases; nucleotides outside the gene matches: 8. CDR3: CASSYPTGGRDTEAFF. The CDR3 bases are TGTGCCAGCAGTTATCCGACAGGGGGTAGGGACACTGAAGCTTTCTTT.

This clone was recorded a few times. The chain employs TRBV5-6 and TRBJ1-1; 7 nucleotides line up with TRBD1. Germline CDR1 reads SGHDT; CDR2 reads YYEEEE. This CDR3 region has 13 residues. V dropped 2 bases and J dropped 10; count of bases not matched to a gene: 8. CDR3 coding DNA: TGTGCCAGCAGCTTAAGGGGGCCCCTGGGAGCTTTCTTT. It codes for CASSLRGPLGAFF.

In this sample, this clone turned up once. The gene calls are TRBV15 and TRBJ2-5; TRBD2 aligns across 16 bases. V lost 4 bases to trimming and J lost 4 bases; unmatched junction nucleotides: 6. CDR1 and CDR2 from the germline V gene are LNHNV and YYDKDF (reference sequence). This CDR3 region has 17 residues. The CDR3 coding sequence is TGTGCCACCAGCACAGGGACTAGCGGGGGGGCCCCAGAGACCCAGTACTTC. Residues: CATSTGTSGGAPETQYF. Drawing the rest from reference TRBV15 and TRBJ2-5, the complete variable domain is DAMVIQNPRYQVTQFGKPVTLSCSQTLNHNVMYWYQQKSSQAPKLLFHYYDKDFNNEADTPDNFQSRRPNTSFCFLDIRSPGLGDTAMYLCATSTGTSGGAPETQYFGPGTRLLVL.

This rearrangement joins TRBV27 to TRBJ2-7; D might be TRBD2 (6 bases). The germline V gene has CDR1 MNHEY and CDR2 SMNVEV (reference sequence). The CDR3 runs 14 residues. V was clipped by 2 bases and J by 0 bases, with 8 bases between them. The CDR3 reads CASSLMRGSYEQYF. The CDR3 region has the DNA TGTGCCAGCAGTTTAATGCGGGGCTCCTACGAGCAGTACTTC.